Listed here is a single T cell receptor (beta chain). Per the original methods: Nucleated cell counts were estimated from reference gene primer amplification. TCRdb's copy holds only in-frame clones and misses some; the assay was immunoSEQ multiplex PCR. From that table come the V and J calls and clone size; the DNA was used to work out D and trimming. This sample has under 200,000 clones; around 90% occur once, and the top ten carry roughly 21%. This sample was included in a study of blood T cell repertoires in COVID-19. About the research overall: The origin of the acute and convalescent COVID-19 samples was the United States, Italy and Spain. PBMCs, B-cell-depleted T cells, or T cells were the source of the cDNA or gDNA that made up the material.

Sequencing was performed on peripheral blood. The receptor's source is a man in his fifties or sixties with active or convalescent COVID-19.

CDR3 amino acids: CASSLKWDSPRYF. CDR3 coding DNA: TGTGCCAGCAGCTTAAAATGGGACTCACCGCGGTATTTT. The chain carries TRBV7-3 and TRBJ2-3, with D perhaps TRBD2 (6 bases). Trimming took off 1 base at V and 14 bases at J, with 16 bases between the two ends. This CDR3 is built from 13 residues. The germline V gene has CDR1 SGHTA and CDR2 FQGTGA.